This is a list of T cell receptor beta chains from one sample in a study of cytomegalovirus exposure and HLA in healthy donors. Assay used: immunoSEQ multiplex PCR; TCRdb lists only in-frame clones, some missing. The repertoire holds around 150,000 clones, with around 85% as singletons. Sequencing input: PBMCs. The receptor source for this set is a human donor in good health. Each CDR3 is given with its conserved first and last residue. Each record gives: clone size, D gene, V gene, J gene, CDR3 DNA, CDR3 protein. D genes are given only for firm matches. Clone size is shown for a subset of rows, as once, few, many or a class of expanded clone.

abundance: .
d_gene: .
v_gene: TRBV2
j_gene: TRBJ1-6
CDR3nt: TGTGCCAGCCGTGGGGGCGCCGGGAGCTCCTATAATTCACCCCTCCACTTT
CDR3aa: CASRGGAGSSYNSPLHF

abundance: .
d_gene: .
v_gene: TRBV7-2
j_gene: TRBJ1-5
CDR3nt: TGTGCCAGCAGCTTAGTTCCGGGAGGCAATCAGCCCCAGCATTTT
CDR3aa: CASSLVPGGNQPQHF

abundance: few
d_gene: TRBD2
v_gene: TRBV5-1
j_gene: TRBJ2-5
CDR3nt: TGCGCCAGTGCACAAGCGGGGGAAGAGACCCAGTACTTC
CDR3aa: CASAQAGEETQYF

abundance: .
d_gene: .
v_gene: TRBV11-3
j_gene: TRBJ1-3
CDR3nt: TGTGCCAGCAGCTTAGTTGTCAGCGACTCTGGAAACACCATATATTTT
CDR3aa: CASSLVVSDSGNTIYF

abundance: .
d_gene: .
v_gene: TRBV5-8
j_gene: TRBJ2-2
CDR3nt: TGTGCCAGCAGCATCTGGACAGGGAGGGCCGGGGAGCTGTTTTTT
CDR3aa: CASSIWTGRAGELFF

abundance: .
d_gene: TRBD2
v_gene: TRBV14
j_gene: TRBJ2-3
CDR3nt: TGTGCCAGCAGCCTCTTCTGGGGGGGAACAGATACGCAGTATTTT
CDR3aa: CASSLFWGGTDTQYF

abundance: .
d_gene: .
v_gene: TRBV9
j_gene: TRBJ1-1
CDR3nt: TGTGCCAGCAGCGGAGCGGACAGAAAGAACACTGAAGCTTTCTTT
CDR3aa: CASSGADRKNTEAFF

abundance: .
d_gene: .
v_gene: TRBV27
j_gene: TRBJ2-5
CDR3nt: TGTGCCAGCAGTTTCCGACTTCAAGAGACCCAGTACTTC
CDR3aa: CASSFRLQETQYF

abundance: .
d_gene: .
v_gene: TRBV2
j_gene: TRBJ1-6
CDR3nt: TGTGCCAGCAGTAGCGGGCCGGGTAATTCACCCCTCCACTTT
CDR3aa: CASSSGPGNSPLHF

abundance: .
d_gene: .
v_gene: TRBV27
j_gene: TRBJ2-7
CDR3nt: TGTGCCAGCAGTTTATCGAGGGTCTCCGAGCAGTACTTC
CDR3aa: CASSLSRVSEQYF

abundance: .
d_gene: .
v_gene: TRBV5-1
j_gene: TRBJ2-3
CDR3nt: TGCGCCAGCAGCCTGACAGGAGAGTCCACAGATACGCAGTATTTT
CDR3aa: CASSLTGESTDTQYF

abundance: .
d_gene: .
v_gene: TRBV6-1
j_gene: TRBJ2-7
CDR3nt: TGTGCCAGCAGGCAGGGGGGACTCTACGAGCAGTACTTC
CDR3aa: CASRQGGLYEQYF

abundance: .
d_gene: TRBD1
v_gene: TRBV5-1
j_gene: TRBJ1-2
CDR3nt: TGCGCCAGCAGCTTGTCACAGGGGGCTCGTGGCTACACCTTC
CDR3aa: CASSLSQGARGYTF

abundance: .
d_gene: TRBD1
v_gene: TRBV5-1
j_gene: TRBJ2-5
CDR3nt: TGCGCCAGCAGACCCGGGACAGGGAAAGAGACCCAGTACTTC
CDR3aa: CASRPGTGKETQYF

abundance: once
d_gene: .
v_gene: TRBV18
j_gene: TRBJ2-7
CDR3nt: TGTGCCAGCTCGCTTCATAAGGGGGGGGAGCAGTACTTC
CDR3aa: CASSLHKGGEQYF

abundance: .
d_gene: .
v_gene: TRBV7-9
j_gene: TRBJ1-1
CDR3nt: TGTGCCAGCAGCCCACGTAATCTCGGGGGCACTGAAGCTTTCTTT
CDR3aa: CASSPRNLGGTEAFF

abundance: .
d_gene: TRBD1
v_gene: TRBV7-9
j_gene: TRBJ1-2
CDR3nt: TGTGCCAGCAGCTTATCAAGACAGGGTTTGAACTATGGCTACACCTTC
CDR3aa: CASSLSRQGLNYGYTF

abundance: .
d_gene: .
v_gene: TRBV4-2
j_gene: TRBJ2-6
CDR3nt: TGTGCCAGCAGCCCACGACAGGCTGGGGCCAACGTCCTGACTTTC
CDR3aa: CASSPRQAGANVLTF

abundance: .
d_gene: .
v_gene: TRBV7-3
j_gene: TRBJ2-3
CDR3nt: TGTGCCAGCAGCTTAACCTACACAGATACGCAGTATTTT
CDR3aa: CASSLTYTDTQYF

abundance: few
d_gene: TRBD2
v_gene: TRBV7-8
j_gene: TRBJ2-2
CDR3nt: TGTGCCAGCAAATGGGGGACTAGCGGGGAACAGACTAGGACCGGGGAGCTGTTTTTT
CDR3aa: CASKWGTSGEQTRTGELFF

abundance: .
d_gene: .
v_gene: TRBV7-9
j_gene: TRBJ2-2
CDR3nt: TGTGCCAGCGAGGGCCAAAGGGAGGCCGGGGAGCTGTTTTTT
CDR3aa: CASEGQREAGELFF

abundance: .
d_gene: TRBD1
v_gene: TRBV7-2
j_gene: TRBJ2-5
CDR3nt: TGTGCCAGCAGCCGACAAGGGACAGGGGGCGCAGAGACCCAGTACTTC
CDR3aa: CASSRQGTGGAETQYF

abundance: .
d_gene: .
v_gene: TRBV6-6
j_gene: TRBJ2-7
CDR3nt: TGTGCCAGCAGTTACTGGGCGGGGGCTCCCTACGAGCAGTACTTC
CDR3aa: CASSYWAGAPYEQYF

abundance: .
d_gene: TRBD2
v_gene: TRBV6-5
j_gene: TRBJ2-7
CDR3nt: TGTGCCAGCAGGAAACTAGCGGGGGGATCCTACGAGCAGTACTTC
CDR3aa: CASRKLAGGSYEQYF

abundance: once
d_gene: TRBD1
v_gene: TRBV5-1
j_gene: TRBJ2-2
CDR3nt: TGCGCCAGCAGAGGGACAGAAAACACCGGGGAGCTGTTTTTT
CDR3aa: CASRGTENTGELFF

abundance: .
d_gene: .
v_gene: TRBV4-1
j_gene: TRBJ2-5
CDR3nt: TGCGCCAGCAGCCGGGCAACAACCCAAGAGACCCAGTACTTC
CDR3aa: CASSRATTQETQYF

abundance: .
d_gene: .
v_gene: TRBV6-5
j_gene: TRBJ1-2
CDR3nt: TGTGCCAGCAGTTACGCCAGTTACTATGGCTACACCTTC
CDR3aa: CASSYASYYGYTF

abundance: .
d_gene: TRBD2
v_gene: TRBV15
j_gene: TRBJ2-3
CDR3nt: TGTGCCACCAGCACCCTAGGGAGCGGGGGGGCCCCAGATACGCAGTATTTT
CDR3aa: CATSTLGSGGAPDTQYF

abundance: once
d_gene: .
v_gene: TRBV29-1
j_gene: TRBJ1-1
CDR3nt: TGCAGCATTAGAGGGGAGGCACGGGAAGCTTTCTTT
CDR3aa: CSIRGEAREAFF

abundance: .
d_gene: .
v_gene: TRBV4-1
j_gene: TRBJ1-4
CDR3nt: TGCGCCAGCAGCCAGGCCCATTGTAACGAAAAACTGTTTTTT
CDR3aa: CASSQAHCNEKLFF

abundance: .
d_gene: TRBD1
v_gene: TRBV5-5
j_gene: TRBJ2-7
CDR3nt: TGTGCCAGCAGCTGGGGACAGGGGACCTACGAGCAGTACTTC
CDR3aa: CASSWGQGTYEQYF

abundance: .
d_gene: TRBD2
v_gene: TRBV11-2
j_gene: TRBJ2-5
CDR3nt: TGTGCCAGCAGCTTTGGAAGCGGGGGAGTACAAGAGACCCAGTACTTC
CDR3aa: CASSFGSGGVQETQYF

abundance: few
d_gene: TRBD1
v_gene: TRBV6-5
j_gene: TRBJ2-7
CDR3nt: TGTGCCAGCAGTTTATACAGGGGAAGAAGCTACGAGCAGTACTTC
CDR3aa: CASSLYRGRSYEQYF

abundance: .
d_gene: TRBD1
v_gene: TRBV10-1
j_gene: TRBJ1-5
CDR3nt: TGCGCCAGCAGTTGGGTAGGACAGGTCGGATATAGCAATCAGCCCCAGCATTTT
CDR3aa: CASSWVGQVGYSNQPQHF

abundance: .
d_gene: TRBD1
v_gene: TRBV11-2
j_gene: TRBJ1-3
CDR3nt: TGTGCCAGCAGCAACGACAGGGGGCTAGTTTATGGAAACACCATATATTTT
CDR3aa: CASSNDRGLVYGNTIYF

abundance: .
d_gene: .
v_gene: TRBV21-1
j_gene: TRBJ1-1
CDR3nt: TGTGCCAGCAGAGACAAAAGGGGCATGAACACTGAAGCTTTCTTT
CDR3aa: CASRDKRGMNTEAFF

abundance: .
d_gene: TRBD1
v_gene: TRBV7-6
j_gene: TRBJ2-5
CDR3nt: TGTGCCAGCAGCTTAGCGTTAGGGGACAGGGCTGGGGAGACCCAGTACTTC
CDR3aa: CASSLALGDRAGETQYF

abundance: .
d_gene: .
v_gene: TRBV7-9
j_gene: TRBJ1-5
CDR3nt: TGTGCCAGCAGCTTAGTAGGGGATCAGCCCCAGCATTTT
CDR3aa: CASSLVGDQPQHF

abundance: .
d_gene: .
v_gene: TRBV21-1
j_gene: TRBJ1-2
CDR3nt: TGTGCCAGCAGCAAAAGTCCCACAATGACTAACTATGGCTACACCTTC
CDR3aa: CASSKSPTMTNYGYTF

abundance: .
d_gene: .
v_gene: TRBV7-3
j_gene: TRBJ1-5
CDR3nt: TGTGCCAGCAGCTTAACGGGCGGGGATCAGCCCCAGCATTTT
CDR3aa: CASSLTGGDQPQHF

abundance: few
d_gene: .
v_gene: TRBV2
j_gene: TRBJ1-2
CDR3nt: TGTGCCAGCAGAGATACCGGGACTACCGCGGGCACCTTC
CDR3aa: CASRDTGTTAGTF

abundance: .
d_gene: .
v_gene: TRBV4-3
j_gene: TRBJ1-3
CDR3nt: TGCGCCAGCAGCGCGGGTAGGAGCTCTGGAAACACCATATATTTT
CDR3aa: CASSAGRSSGNTIYF

abundance: .
d_gene: .
v_gene: TRBV4-1
j_gene: TRBJ1-2
CDR3nt: TGCGCCAGCAGCCAAGATCAGGCAGTCTATGGCTACACCTTC
CDR3aa: CASSQDQAVYGYTF

abundance: .
d_gene: TRBD2
v_gene: TRBV4-1
j_gene: TRBJ2-2
CDR3nt: TGCGCCAGCAGCCAAGAGGGACTACTAATTGGGGAGCTGTTTTTT
CDR3aa: CASSQEGLLIGELFF

abundance: .
d_gene: .
v_gene: TRBV10-3
j_gene: TRBJ2-2
CDR3nt: TGTGCCATCAGTGAGGCGGGGAACACCGGGGAGCTGTTTTTT
CDR3aa: CAISEAGNTGELFF

abundance: .
d_gene: .
v_gene: TRBV5-6
j_gene: TRBJ1-5
CDR3nt: TGTGCCAGCAGCCCAAGACCGGGGGGCAATCAGCCCCAGCATTTT
CDR3aa: CASSPRPGGNQPQHF

abundance: .
d_gene: TRBD1
v_gene: TRBV4-1
j_gene: TRBJ2-7
CDR3nt: TGCGCCAGCAGCCATCGCTCCAGCCAGCCAGGGGGCGAACAGTACTTC
CDR3aa: CASSHRSSQPGGEQYF

abundance: .
d_gene: .
v_gene: TRBV7-9
j_gene: TRBJ2-7
CDR3nt: TGTGCCAGCAGCATACTACAGGGCGGCGAGCAGTACTTC
CDR3aa: CASSILQGGEQYF

abundance: once
d_gene: .
v_gene: TRBV28
j_gene: TRBJ1-6
CDR3nt: TGTGCCAGCAACACCGAGCAGGGTACCATCTATAATTCACCCCTCCACTTT
CDR3aa: CASNTEQGTIYNSPLHF

abundance: once
d_gene: .
v_gene: TRBV19
j_gene: TRBJ2-3
CDR3nt: TGTGCCAGTAGTATCACGGTGAGCACAGATACGCAGTATTTT
CDR3aa: CASSITVSTDTQYF

abundance: .
d_gene: .
v_gene: TRBV19
j_gene: TRBJ2-5
CDR3nt: TGTGCCAGTAGCCAGGGGATTCTTGTTCCCCAAGAGACCCAGTACTTC
CDR3aa: CASSQGILVPQETQYF

abundance: .
d_gene: TRBD2
v_gene: TRBV10-2
j_gene: TRBJ2-3
CDR3nt: TGCGCCAGCAGTGAAGCGGGGGGTACGCAGTATTTT
CDR3aa: CASSEAGGTQYF